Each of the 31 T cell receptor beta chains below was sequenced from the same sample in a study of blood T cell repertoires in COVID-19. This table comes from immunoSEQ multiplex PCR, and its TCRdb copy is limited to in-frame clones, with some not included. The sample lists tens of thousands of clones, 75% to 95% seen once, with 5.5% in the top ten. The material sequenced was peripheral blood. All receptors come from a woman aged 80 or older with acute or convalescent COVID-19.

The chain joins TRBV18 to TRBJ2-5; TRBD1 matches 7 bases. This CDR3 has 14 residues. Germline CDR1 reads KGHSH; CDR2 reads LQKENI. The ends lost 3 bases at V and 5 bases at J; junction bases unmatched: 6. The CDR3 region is CASSPGDSGETQYF. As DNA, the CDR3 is TGTGCCAGCTCACCTGGGGACAGTGGGGAGACCCAGTACTTC.

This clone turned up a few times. Written as DNA, the CDR3 is TGTGCCAGCAGCCTTTCCTGGGGATTCGGGGAGGAGCAGTACTTC. It translates to CASSLSWGFGEEQYF. The rearrangement links TRBV3-1 (or the pseudogene TRBV3-2) to TRBJ2-7, with D possibly TRBD2 on 5 matching bases. This CDR3 has 15 residues. The germline V gene encodes CDR1 LGHDT and CDR2 YNNKEL (reference sequence). Trimming stripped 4 bases from V and 7 bases from J, with 20 bases between.

The CDR3 region is CATSGNTGELFF. The CDR3, as DNA: TGTGCCACCTCGGGGAACACCGGGGAGCTGTTTTTT. The chain carries TRBV24-1 and TRBJ2-2, with D unresolved. The germline CDR1 and CDR2 sequences are KGHDR and SFDVKD. CDR3 length: 12 amino acids. V gave up 9 bases and J gave up 1 base, with 5 bases separating them.

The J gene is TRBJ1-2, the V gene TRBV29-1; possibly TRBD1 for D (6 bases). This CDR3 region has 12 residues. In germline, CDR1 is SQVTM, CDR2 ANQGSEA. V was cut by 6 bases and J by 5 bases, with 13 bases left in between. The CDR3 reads CSVPTGKYGYTF. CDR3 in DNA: TGCAGCGTCCCGACAGGCAAATATGGCTACACCTTC.

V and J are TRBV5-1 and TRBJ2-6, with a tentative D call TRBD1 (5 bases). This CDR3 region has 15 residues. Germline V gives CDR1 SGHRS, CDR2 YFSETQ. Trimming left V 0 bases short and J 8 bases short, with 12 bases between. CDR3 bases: TGCGCCAGCAGCTTGGTCGCGCAGGGTACCAACGTCCTGACTTTC. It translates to CASSLVAQGTNVLTF.

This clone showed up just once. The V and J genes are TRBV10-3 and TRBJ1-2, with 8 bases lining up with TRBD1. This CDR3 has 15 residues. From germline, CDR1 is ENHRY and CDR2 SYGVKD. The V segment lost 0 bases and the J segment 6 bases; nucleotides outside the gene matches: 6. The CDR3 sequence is CAISESRTGRNGYTF. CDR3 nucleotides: TGTGCCATCAGTGAGTCCCGGACAGGGCGGAATGGCTACACCTTC.

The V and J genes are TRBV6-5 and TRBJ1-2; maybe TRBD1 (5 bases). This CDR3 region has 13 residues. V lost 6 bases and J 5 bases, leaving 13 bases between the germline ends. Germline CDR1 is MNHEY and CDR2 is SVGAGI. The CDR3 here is CASSQLRGYGYTF. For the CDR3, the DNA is TGTGCCAGCAGCCAGCTCCGGGGGTATGGCTACACCTTC.

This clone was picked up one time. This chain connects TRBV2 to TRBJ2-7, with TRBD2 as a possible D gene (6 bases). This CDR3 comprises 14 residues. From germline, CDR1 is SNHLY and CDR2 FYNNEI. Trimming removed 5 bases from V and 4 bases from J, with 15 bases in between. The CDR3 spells CASSSPTSRYEQYF. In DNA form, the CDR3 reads TGTGCCAGCAGTTCTCCTACTAGCAGGTACGAGCAGTACTTC. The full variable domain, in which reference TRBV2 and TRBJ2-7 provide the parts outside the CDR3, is EPEVTQTPSHQVTQMGQEVILRCVPISNHLYFYWYRQILGQKVEFLVSFYNNEISEKSEIFDDQFSVERPDGSNFTLKIRSTKLEDSAMYFCASSSPTSRYEQYFGPGTRLTVT.

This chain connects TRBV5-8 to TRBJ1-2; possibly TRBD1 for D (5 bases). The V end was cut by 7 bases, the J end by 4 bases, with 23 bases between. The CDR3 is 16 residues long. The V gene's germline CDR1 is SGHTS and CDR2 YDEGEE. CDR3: CASPLRGGDGRYGYTF. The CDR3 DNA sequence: TGTGCCAGCCCCCTCCGGGGCGGGGACGGACGCTATGGCTACACCTTC.

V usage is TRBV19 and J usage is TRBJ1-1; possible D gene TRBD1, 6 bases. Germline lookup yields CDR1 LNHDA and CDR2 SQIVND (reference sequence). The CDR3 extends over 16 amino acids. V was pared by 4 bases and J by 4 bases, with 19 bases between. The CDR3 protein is CASSRTHRVRITEAFF. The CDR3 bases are TGTGCCAGTAGTAGGACTCACAGGGTTCGGATCACTGAAGCTTTCTTT.

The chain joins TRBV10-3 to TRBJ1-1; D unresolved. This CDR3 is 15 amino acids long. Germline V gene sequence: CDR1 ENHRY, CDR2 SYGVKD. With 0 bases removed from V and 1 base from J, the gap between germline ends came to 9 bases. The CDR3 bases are TGTGCCATCAGTGAGTCAATTGAGTGGAACACTGAAGCTTTCTTT. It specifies CAISESIEWNTEAFF.

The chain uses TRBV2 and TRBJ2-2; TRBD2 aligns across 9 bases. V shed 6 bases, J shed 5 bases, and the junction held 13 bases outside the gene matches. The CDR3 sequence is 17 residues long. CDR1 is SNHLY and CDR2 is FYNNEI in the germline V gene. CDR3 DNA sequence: TGTGCCAGCAGCCTCTCTGGCGGGGGGGCGTGGACCGGGGAGCTGTTTTTT. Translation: CASSLSGGGAWTGELFF.

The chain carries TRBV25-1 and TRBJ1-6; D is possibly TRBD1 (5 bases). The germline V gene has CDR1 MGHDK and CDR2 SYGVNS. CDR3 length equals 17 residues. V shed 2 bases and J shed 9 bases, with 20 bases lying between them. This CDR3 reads CASSEKSGAGFRSPLHF. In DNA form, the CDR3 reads TGTGCCAGCAGTGAAAAGTCCGGGGCGGGGTTTCGTTCACCCCTCCACTTT.

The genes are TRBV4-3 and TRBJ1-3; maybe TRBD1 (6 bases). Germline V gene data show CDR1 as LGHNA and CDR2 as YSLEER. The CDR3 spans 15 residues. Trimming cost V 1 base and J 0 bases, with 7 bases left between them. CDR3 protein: CASSQATGSGNTIYF. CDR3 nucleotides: TGCGCCAGCAGCCAAGCGACAGGCTCTGGAAACACCATATATTTT.

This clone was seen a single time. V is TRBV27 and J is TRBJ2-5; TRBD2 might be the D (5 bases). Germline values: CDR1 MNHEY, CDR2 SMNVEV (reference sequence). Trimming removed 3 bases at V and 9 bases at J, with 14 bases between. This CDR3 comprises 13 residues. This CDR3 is CASSFSGSRAQYF. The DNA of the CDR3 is TGTGCCAGCAGTTTCTCGGGGTCTCGGGCCCAGTACTTC.

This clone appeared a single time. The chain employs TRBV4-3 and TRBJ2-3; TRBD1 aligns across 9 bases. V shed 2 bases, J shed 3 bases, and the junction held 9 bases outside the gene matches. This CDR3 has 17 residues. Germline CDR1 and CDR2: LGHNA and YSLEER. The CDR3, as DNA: TGCGCCAGCAGCCAAAGACGGGCGGGACAGGGTACAGATACGCAGTATTTT. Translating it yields CASSQRRAGQGTDTQYF.

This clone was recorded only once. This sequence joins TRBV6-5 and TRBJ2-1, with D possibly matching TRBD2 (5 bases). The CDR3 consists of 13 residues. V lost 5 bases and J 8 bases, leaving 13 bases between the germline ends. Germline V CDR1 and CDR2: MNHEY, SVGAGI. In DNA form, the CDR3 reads TGTGCCAGCAGTCTACGGACTGGGGATGAGCAGTTCTTC. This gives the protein CASSLRTGDEQFF.

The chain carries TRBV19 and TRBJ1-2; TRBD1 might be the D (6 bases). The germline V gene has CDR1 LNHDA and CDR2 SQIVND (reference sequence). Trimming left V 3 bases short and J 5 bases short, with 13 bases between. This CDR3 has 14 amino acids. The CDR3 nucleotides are TGTGCCAGTAGTATCTCTGCAGGGGATTATGGCTACACCTTC. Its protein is CASSISAGDYGYTF.

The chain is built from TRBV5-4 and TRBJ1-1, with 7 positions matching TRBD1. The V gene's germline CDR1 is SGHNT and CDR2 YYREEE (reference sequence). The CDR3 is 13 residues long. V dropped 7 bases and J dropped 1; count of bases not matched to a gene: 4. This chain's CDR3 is CASQRQGNTEAFF. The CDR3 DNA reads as TGTGCCAGCCAAAGACAGGGGAACACTGAAGCTTTCTTT.

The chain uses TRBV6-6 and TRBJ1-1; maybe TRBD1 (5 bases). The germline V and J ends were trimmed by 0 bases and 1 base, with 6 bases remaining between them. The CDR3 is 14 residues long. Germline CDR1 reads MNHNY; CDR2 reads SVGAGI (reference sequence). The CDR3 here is CASSYSDKNTEAFF. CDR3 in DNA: TGTGCCAGCAGTTACTCGGACAAGAACACTGAAGCTTTCTTT.

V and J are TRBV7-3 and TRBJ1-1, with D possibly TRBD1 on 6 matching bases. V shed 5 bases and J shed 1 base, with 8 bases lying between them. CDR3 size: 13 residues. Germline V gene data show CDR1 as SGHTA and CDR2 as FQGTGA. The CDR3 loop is CASSPGQNTEAFF. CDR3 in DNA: TGTGCCAGCAGCCCGGGACAGAACACTGAAGCTTTCTTT.

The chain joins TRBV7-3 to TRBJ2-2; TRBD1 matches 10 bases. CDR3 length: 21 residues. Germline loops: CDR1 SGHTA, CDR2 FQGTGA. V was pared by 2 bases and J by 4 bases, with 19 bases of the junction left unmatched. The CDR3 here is CASSLDPSKGTGVSSTGELFF. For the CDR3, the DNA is TGTGCCAGCAGCTTAGATCCGTCGAAAGGGACAGGGGTCTCGAGCACCGGGGAGCTGTTTTTT.

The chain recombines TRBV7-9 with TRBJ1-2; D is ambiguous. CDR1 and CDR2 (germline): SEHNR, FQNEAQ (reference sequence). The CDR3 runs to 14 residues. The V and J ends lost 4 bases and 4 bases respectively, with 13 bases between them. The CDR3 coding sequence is TGTGCCAGCAGCTCGACCCGGGTGGGCTATGGCTACACCTTC. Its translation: CASSSTRVGYGYTF.

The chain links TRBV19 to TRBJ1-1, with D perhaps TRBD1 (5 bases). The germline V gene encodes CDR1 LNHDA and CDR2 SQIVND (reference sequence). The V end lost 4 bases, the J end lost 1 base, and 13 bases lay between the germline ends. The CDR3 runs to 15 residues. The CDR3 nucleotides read TGTGCCAGTAGTACAGTTTTTCAGGGGAACACTGAAGCTTTCTTT. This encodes CASSTVFQGNTEAFF.

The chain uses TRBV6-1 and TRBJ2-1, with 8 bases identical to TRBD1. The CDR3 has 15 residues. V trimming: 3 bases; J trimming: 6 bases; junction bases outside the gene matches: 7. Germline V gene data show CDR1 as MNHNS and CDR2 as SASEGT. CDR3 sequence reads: CASSDTGQGLNEQFF. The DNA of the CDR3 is TGTGCCAGCAGTGATACAGGACAGGGACTCAATGAGCAGTTCTTC.

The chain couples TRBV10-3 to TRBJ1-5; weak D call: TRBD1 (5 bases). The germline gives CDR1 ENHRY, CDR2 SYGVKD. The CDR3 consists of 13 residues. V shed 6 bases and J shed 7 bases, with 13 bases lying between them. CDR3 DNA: TGTGCCATCAGGGGGGGTTACGGCCAGCCCCAGCATTTT. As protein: CAIRGGYGQPQHF.

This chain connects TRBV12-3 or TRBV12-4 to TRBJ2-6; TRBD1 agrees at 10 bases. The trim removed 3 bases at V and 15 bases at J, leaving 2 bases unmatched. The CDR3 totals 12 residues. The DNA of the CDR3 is TGTGCCAGCAGTTTCCGGGACAGGGGCCTGACTTTC. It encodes CASSFRDRGLTF.

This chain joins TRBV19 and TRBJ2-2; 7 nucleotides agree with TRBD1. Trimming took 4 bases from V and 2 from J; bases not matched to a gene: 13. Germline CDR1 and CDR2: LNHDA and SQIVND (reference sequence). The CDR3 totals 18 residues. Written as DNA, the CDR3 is TGTGCCAGTAGTACGCCAGGGGACAGCAGATTTAACACCGGGGAGCTGTTTTTT. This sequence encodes CASSTPGDSRFNTGELFF.

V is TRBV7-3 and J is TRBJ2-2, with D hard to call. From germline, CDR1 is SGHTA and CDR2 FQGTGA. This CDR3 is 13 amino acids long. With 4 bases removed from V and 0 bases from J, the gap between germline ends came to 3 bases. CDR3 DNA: TGTGCCAGCAGCTCAACGAACACCGGGGAGCTGTTTTTT. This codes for CASSSTNTGELFF.

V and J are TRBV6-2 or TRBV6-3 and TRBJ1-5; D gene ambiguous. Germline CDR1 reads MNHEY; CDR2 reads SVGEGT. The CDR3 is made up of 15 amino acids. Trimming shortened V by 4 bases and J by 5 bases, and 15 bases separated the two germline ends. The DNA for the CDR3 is TGTGCCAGCAGTTTCCGGGTCAATGAGGATCAGCCCCAGCATTTT. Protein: CASSFRVNEDQPQHF.

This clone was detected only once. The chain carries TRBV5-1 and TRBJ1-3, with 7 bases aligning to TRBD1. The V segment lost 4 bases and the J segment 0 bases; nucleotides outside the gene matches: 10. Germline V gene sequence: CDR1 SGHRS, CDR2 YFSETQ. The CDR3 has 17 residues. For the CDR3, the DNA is TGCGCCAGCAGCCCCACGGACAGGCTGAACTCTGGAAACACCATATATTTT. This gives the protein CASSPTDRLNSGNTIYF.